This T cell receptor (beta chain) was sequenced for a study of PD-1 blockade in mismatch repair-deficient tumors. Study-wide background: Enrolled about 2012-2016, patients had progressing, pretreated mismatch repair-deficient cancers of approximately 13 types. Study-wide results and limits: After pembrolizumab, tumor-resident clones rose rapidly, then generally contracted before radiologic responses.

Of note for this clone: Antigen: not known.

The assay was immunoSEQ multiplex PCR, and TCRdb's table has in-frame clones only and misses some. This sample has roughly 110,000 clones, with around 80% found just once. PCR or immunohistochemistry showed mismatch repair deficiency in every enrolled patient. TCRs were sequenced from a few patients responding to pembrolizumab. V lost 2 bases to trimming and J lost 4 bases; unmatched junction nucleotides: 5. CDR3 size: 16 residues. The germline V gene encodes CDR1 SGDLS and CDR2 YYNGEE. This specimen consisted of peripheral blood, obtained around 60 weeks after starting pembrolizumab. The gene calls are TRBV9 and TRBJ2-1, with TRBD2 identical over 11 bases. The receptor was isolated from an adult with mismatch repair-deficient cancer. The CDR3 sequence is CASSVQTSGTYNEQFF. Here the CDR3 DNA reads TGTGCCAGCAGCGTTCAGACTAGCGGGACTTACAATGAGCAGTTCTTC.